This section outlines one T cell receptor beta chain sequence together with its context. The antigen remains unidentified. This sample stems from a study of T-cell reconstitution after alpha-beta-depleted transplantation in children. General study findings and limits: Several hundred graft clones that had expanded were reportedly the source of alpha-beta T cells about two months after transplant.

The junction had 4 bases not matched to a gene; V was cut back by 0 bases and J by 4 bases. Germline V gene lookup returns CDR1 DFQATT and CDR2 SNEGSKA (reference sequence). CDR3 size: 15 residues. A TCRbeta library incorporating unique molecular identifiers was prepared. A single record per CDR3 protein comes from TCRdb applying MiXCR to the PCR reads. The data hold a few hundred thousand distinct CDR3 sequences, with 13% observed a single time. The receptor comes from a male patient aged 10 to 17 who had a stem cell transplant for acute myeloid leukemia, so the T cells may come from the graft donor. Specimen: PBMCs, mostly from graft donor cells, collected 360 days after TCRalphabeta/CD19-depleted stem cell transplant. This rearrangement joins TRBV20-1 to TRBJ2-7, with TRBD2 matching 12 bases. Here the CDR3 reads CSARELAGGGYEQYF. The CDR3 nucleotides are TGCAGTGCTAGAGAACTAGCGGGAGGTGGATACGAGCAGTACTTC.